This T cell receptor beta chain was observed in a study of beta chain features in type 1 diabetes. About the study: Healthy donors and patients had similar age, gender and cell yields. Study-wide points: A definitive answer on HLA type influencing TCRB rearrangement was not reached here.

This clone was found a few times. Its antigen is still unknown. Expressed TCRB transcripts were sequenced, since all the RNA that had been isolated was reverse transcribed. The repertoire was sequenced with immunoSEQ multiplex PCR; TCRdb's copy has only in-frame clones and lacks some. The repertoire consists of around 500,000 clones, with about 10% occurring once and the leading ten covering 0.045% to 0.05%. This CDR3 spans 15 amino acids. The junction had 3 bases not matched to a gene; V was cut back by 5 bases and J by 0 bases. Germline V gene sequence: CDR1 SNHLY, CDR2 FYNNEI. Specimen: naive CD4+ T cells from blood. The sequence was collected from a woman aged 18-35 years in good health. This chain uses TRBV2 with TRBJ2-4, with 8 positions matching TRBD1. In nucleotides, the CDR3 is TGTGCCAGCAGTCGACAGGGGTTAGCCAAAAACATTCAGTACTTC. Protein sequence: CASSRQGLAKNIQYF.